One and the same sample provided the 21 T cell receptor beta chains below, sequenced in a study of shared clonotypes between healthy human individuals. Here immunoSEQ multiplex PCR was the method, and the copy in TCRdb shows in-frame clones only, minus some. The sample lists roughly 1,500,000 clones, 98% occurring once. Sequences were obtained from naive CD4+ T cells sorted from blood. Subset meaning: CD45RA+ positively selected. The receptors stem from a man aged 30 to 39 in good health.

The chain couples TRBV5-1 to TRBJ2-5, with a weak D call TRBD2 (6 bases). Germline V CDR1 and CDR2: SGHRS, YFSETQ. This CDR3 spans 14 amino acids. V was cut by 4 bases and J by 1 base, with 11 bases left in between. The CDR3 nucleotides are TGCGCCAGCAGCAGATCTAGCGCCCAAGAGACCCAGTACTTC. Residues: CASSRSSAQETQYF.

The gene calls are TRBV5-1 and TRBJ2-2, with 12 bases fitting TRBD2. Germline V lookup: CDR1 SGHRS, CDR2 YFSETQ. The CDR3 is 18 amino acids. V gave up 7 bases and J gave up 0 bases; unmatched junction bases: 10. CDR3 bases: TGCGCCAGCCATAAGGTGACTAGCGGGGGTACGAACACCGGGGAGCTGTTTTTT. Protein product: CASHKVTSGGTNTGELFF.

The rearrangement joins TRBV29-1 to TRBJ2-1, with D possibly called TRBD1 or TRBD2 (5 bases each). The CDR3 loop spans 11 amino acids. Germline V CDR1 and CDR2: SQVTM, ANQGSEA. Trimming shortened V by 7 bases and J by 4 bases, and 8 bases separated the two germline ends. The CDR3 loop is CSGGEYNEQFF. In nucleotides, the CDR3 is TGCAGCGGAGGGGAGTACAATGAGCAGTTCTTC.

The V gene is TRBV5-4, the J gene TRBJ2-7, with TRBD2 identical over 11 bases. Looked up from germline, CDR1 is SGHNT and CDR2 is YYREEE (reference sequence). The J segment lost 3 bases and the V segment lost 5 bases, leaving 7 bases of the junction unmatched. The CDR3 length is 15 residues. CDR3 bases: TGTGCCAGCAGTTCCGGGACTAGCGGATACTACGAGCAGTACTTC. Translated, it gives CASSSGTSGYYEQYF.

The chain joins TRBV7-9 to TRBJ1-2; the D is unclear. CDR1 is SEHNR, CDR2 FQNEAQ, per germline (reference sequence). The ends were cut back, 2 bases at V and 11 bases at J, with 9 bases in the middle. This CDR3 region has 11 residues. This CDR3 is CASSLNLGYTF. CDR3 DNA: TGTGCCAGCAGCTTAAATCTCGGATACACCTTC.

The chain combines TRBV19 with TRBJ1-1, with D perhaps matching TRBD1 (5 bases). This CDR3 contains 13 residues. The V end lost 4 bases, the J end lost 4 bases, and 10 bases lay between the germline ends. The germline CDR1 and CDR2 sequences are LNHDA and SQIVND (reference sequence). The CDR3 loop reads CASSRGGTTEAFF. The CDR3 DNA sequence: TGTGCCAGTAGTAGGGGGGGAACCACTGAAGCTTTCTTT.

J is TRBJ2-5 and V is TRBV7-6; the D gene is possibly TRBD1 (6 bases). Germline-derived CDR1 and CDR2 are SGHVS and FNYEAQ. Trimming left V 5 bases short and J 1 base short, with 14 bases between. CDR3 size: 15 residues. The CDR3 loop reads CASSLTQDSQETQYF. Here the CDR3 DNA reads TGTGCCAGCAGCCTTACCCAGGACAGCCAAGAGACCCAGTACTTC.

The chain carries TRBV28 and TRBJ1-4; no definite D call. CDR1 and CDR2 (germline): MDHEN, SYDVKM. The CDR3 sequence is 13 residues long. Trimming left V 6 bases short and J 3 bases short, with 8 bases between. CDR3 loop: CASSRAPNEKLFF. The CDR3 nucleotides are TGTGCCAGCAGCCGGGCACCTAATGAAAAACTGTTTTTT.

The gene calls are TRBV14 and TRBJ2-7, with no clear D. V lost 3 bases, J lost 5 bases, and 5 bases lay in between. This CDR3 has 11 amino acids. The germline CDR1 and CDR2 sequences are SGHDN and FVKESK. The CDR3 loop reads CASSHYHEQYF. CDR3 nucleotide sequence: TGTGCCAGCAGCCATTATCACGAGCAGTACTTC.

The rearrangement joins TRBV30 to TRBJ2-2; 8 bases fit TRBD1. The length of the CDR3 is 14 residues. Germline CDR1 reads GTSNPN; CDR2 reads SVGIG (reference sequence). Losses at the gene ends were 4 bases for V and 6 bases for J; bases not matched to a gene: 7. As DNA, the CDR3 is TGTGCCTGGACTCGCGACAGGGGATCCGGGGAGCTGTTTTTT. Translation gives CAWTRDRGSGELFF.

The chain links TRBV7-6 to TRBJ2-5, with 7 nucleotides matching TRBD2. Trimming cost V 5 bases and J 4 bases; bases outside gene matches: 4. This CDR3 contains 13 residues. The V gene's germline CDR1 is SGHVS and CDR2 FNYEAQ. The CDR3 DNA is TGTGCCAGCAGCCTCCCGGGAGGAGAGACCCAGTACTTC. Translated, it gives CASSLPGGETQYF.

The chain is built from TRBV18 and TRBJ2-6; weak D call: TRBD1 (6 bases). V was pared by 2 bases and J by 0 bases, with 14 bases between. In germline, CDR1 is KGHSH, CDR2 LQKENI. CDR3 length: 18 residues. CDR3 protein: CASSPFAGAISGANVLTF. The CDR3 region has the DNA TGTGCCAGCTCACCATTTGCAGGGGCCATCTCTGGGGCCAACGTCCTGACTTTC.

The CDR3, as DNA: TGTGCCAGCTCACCGACGGGTGCGGGGGCCATATATTTT. Residues: CASSPTGAGAIYF. V and J are TRBV18 and TRBJ1-3, with D possibly being TRBD1 (5 bases). This CDR3 comprises 13 residues. Trimming removed 3 bases from V and 11 bases from J, with 14 bases in between. Germline-derived CDR1 and CDR2 are KGHSH and LQKENI. The full variable domain, its missing parts supplied by reference TRBV18 and TRBJ1-3, is NAGVMQNPRHLVRRRGQEARLRCSPMKGHSHVYWYRQLPEEGLKFMVYLQKENIIDESGMPKERFSAEFPKEGPSILRIQQVVRGDSAAYFCASSPTGAGAIYFGEGSWLTVV.

The CDR3: CASSYRASRTGELFF. CDR3 sequence (DNA): TGTGCCAGCAGTTACAGGGCTTCGAGGACCGGGGAGCTGTTTTTT. V and J are TRBV6-5 and TRBJ2-2; D ambiguous. CDR1 is MNHEY and CDR2 is SVGAGI in the germline V gene. CDR3 length equals 15 residues. The V gene lost 2 bases and the J gene lost 5 bases, with 12 bases spanning the gap.

The sample holds one count of this clone. J is TRBJ2-2 and V is TRBV5-1; D is unclear. Germline V gene data show CDR1 as SGHRS and CDR2 as YFSETQ. The germline V and J ends were trimmed by 7 bases and 8 bases, with 12 bases remaining between them. There are 12 residues in the CDR3. The CDR3 DNA sequence: TGCGCCAGCGGTTCCGCCGTAGGGGAGCTGTTTTTT. Protein sequence: CASGSAVGELFF.

This sequence joins TRBV5-4 and TRBJ1-1; a weak D match, TRBD1 (5 bases). Germline V gene data show CDR1 as SGHNT and CDR2 as YYREEE (reference sequence). V was cut by 4 bases and J by 7 bases, with 20 bases left in between. The CDR3 covers 15 residues. CDR3 nucleotides: TGTGCCAGCAGCCGGACCTCGACAGTTGACGATGAAGCTTTCTTT. Translated: CASSRTSTVDDEAFF.

The chain links TRBV11-2 to TRBJ2-2; 7 bases match TRBD2. The CDR3 runs to 15 residues. Germline trimming cut 1 base from V and 1 base from J; bases unmatched to any gene: 0. CDR1 SGHAT and CDR2 FQNNGV come from the germline V gene. CDR3 sequence (DNA): TGTGCCAGCAGCTTAGTAGCGGGGAACACCGGGGAGCTGTTTTTT. Translating gives CASSLVAGNTGELFF.

The rearrangement uses TRBV5-4 and TRBJ2-1, with D possibly TRBD2 on 6 matching bases. Germline V gene sequence: CDR1 SGHNT, CDR2 YYREEE (reference sequence). Between the trimmed V and J ends, which lost 0 bases and 1 base, there was a span of 11 bases. This CDR3 is 16 amino acids long. As DNA, the CDR3 is TGTGCCAGCAGCTTGGAGCTAGCGAGGTCCTACAATGAGCAGTTCTTC. It encodes CASSLELARSYNEQFF.

The chain combines TRBV7-6 with TRBJ2-7, with no clear D. Germline V lookup: CDR1 SGHVS, CDR2 FNYEAQ. V lost 1 base to trimming and J lost 1 base, with 5 bases between them. The CDR3 is 13 residues long. CDR3 loop: CASSLGESYEQYF. The CDR3 nucleotides are TGTGCCAGCAGCTTAGGCGAATCCTACGAGCAGTACTTC.

As regards this clone: At one boundary the junction diverges from the germline segment, which might be a read error. J is TRBJ2-7 and V is TRBV7-7; 10 positions agree with TRBD1. Germline V gene data show CDR1 as SSHAT and CDR2 as FNYEAQ (reference sequence). The length of the CDR3 is 15 residues. The CDR3 region is CASSLGTGASYEQYF. CDR3 sequence (DNA): TGTGCTAGCAGCTTAGGGACAGGGGCTAGCTACGAGCAGTACTTC.

The chain is built from TRBV5-5 and TRBJ2-7; 7 bases agree with TRBD1. The CDR3 has 13 residues. V dropped 5 bases and J dropped 4; count of bases not matched to a gene: 6. The germline CDR1 and CDR2 sequences are SGHKS and YYEKEE (reference sequence). The CDR3 sequence: CASSWDSIYEQYF. DNA for the CDR3: TGTGCCAGCAGTTGGGACAGTATATACGAGCAGTACTTC. The whole variable domain, remainder taken from reference TRBV5-5 and TRBJ2-7, is DAGVTQSPTHLIKTRGQQVTLRCSPISGHKSVSWYQQVLGQGPQFIFQYYEKEERGRGNFPDRFSARQFPNYSSELNVNALLLGDSALYLCASSWDSIYEQYFGPGTRLTVT.